This T cell receptor beta chain derives from a study of CD8+CD57+ T cells in acquired aplastic anemia. At the level of the study: Recorded DNA amounts for sorted CD4+ and CD8+ cells had an average of approximately 3 ug. Study-wide findings and caveats: Twenty-nine sequences, all CD8+ CDR3, were shared between patients and controls.

A note on this clonotype: What it recognizes is unknown. Mismatch with germline at one junction end may stem from a read error.

CD8+CD57+ cell expansion, shown by flow cytometry, had occurred in the patients selected for sequencing. The patients all had a severe acquired aplastic anemia diagnosis. The template for TCR beta VDJ and CDR3 sequence profiling was genomic DNA. TCRdb used MiXCR to reprocess the reads, holding one entry per CDR3 protein. The table records about 160,000 distinct CDR3 sequences, about 45% of them present only once. CDR3 size: 12 residues. Germline V CDR1 and CDR2: LNHNV, YYDKDF (reference sequence). The source is a human donor with aplastic anemia. Specimen: sorted CD4+, CD8+, or CD8+CD57+ T cells (not recorded which) from PBMCs. The chain is built from TRBV15 and TRBJ1-1; 7 bases line up with TRBD1. In nucleotides, the CDR3 is TGTGCCACCAGAAGAGGGACAGCAGAAGCTTTCTTT. This sequence encodes CATRRGTAEAFF.